The next 18 T cell receptor beta chains were all read from a single sample in a study of OX40 agonist ivuxolimab in advanced cancers. Some clones are missing from TCRdb's copy, which holds only in-frame ones; the method was immunoSEQ multiplex PCR. The sample lists around 15,000 clones; 80% were seen once. The sample in question was CD4+ or CD8+ T cells sorted from blood, obtained in a trial of the OX40 agonist ivuxolimab. The receptors shown here come from an adult with an advanced solid tumor such as melanoma, head and neck, liver or kidney cancer.

The chain uses TRBV4-1 and TRBJ1-2; unclear D gene. CDR3 length: 15 residues. The V and J ends lost 1 base and 5 bases respectively, with 14 bases between them. Germline lookup yields CDR1 MGHRA and CDR2 YSYEKL. CDR3 bases: TGCGCCAGCAGCCAAGCCGCAGGTCCTGGTTATGGCTACACCTTC. It yields the protein CASSQAAGPGYGYTF.

The V and J genes are TRBV6-1 and TRBJ2-7; D remains ambiguous. The germline V gene encodes CDR1 MNHNS and CDR2 SASEGT. This CDR3 region has 11 residues. Between the trimmed V and J ends, which lost 5 bases and 4 bases, there was a span of 6 bases. The CDR3 reads CASSLGYEQYF. Here the CDR3 DNA reads TGTGCCAGCAGTTTGGGTTACGAGCAGTACTTC.

In its sample, this clone was seen once. The gene calls are TRBV5-5 and TRBJ1-1, with D perhaps matching TRBD1 (6 bases). This CDR3 has 16 amino acids. V was trimmed by 0 bases and J by 5 bases, leaving 17 bases between them. The germline V gene encodes CDR1 SGHKS and CDR2 YYEKEE (reference sequence). The CDR3: CASSLVPGDFRTEAFF. The CDR3 DNA reads TGTGCCAGCAGCTTGGTCCCAGGGGACTTTAGGACTGAAGCTTTCTTT.

The rearrangement joins TRBV6-6 to TRBJ2-5; D is undetermined. The V gene's germline CDR1 is MNHNY and CDR2 SVGAGI (reference sequence). The CDR3 is 15 amino acids. The ends were cut back, 2 bases at V and 2 bases at J, with 12 bases in the middle. CDR3 sequence reads: CASSYRLHIQETQYF. In DNA, the CDR3 is TGTGCCAGCAGTTACCGGCTTCACATACAAGAGACCCAGTACTTC.

The J gene is TRBJ1-3, the V gene TRBV13; D is ambiguous. Between the trimmed V and J ends, which lost 3 bases and 0 bases, there was a span of 9 bases. This CDR3 spans 15 amino acids. CDR1 and CDR2 (germline): PRHDT, FYEKMQ (reference sequence). The DNA for the CDR3 is TGTGCCAGCAGCTTCGGACGTTCCTCTGGAAACACCATATATTTT. As protein: CASSFGRSSGNTIYF.

This clone was seen ten or more times. This chain joins TRBV11-3 and TRBJ1-1; D call uncertain. Looked up from germline, CDR1 is SGHNT and CDR2 is YENEEA. V was clipped by 4 bases and J by 1 base, with 4 bases between them. This CDR3 is 12 amino acids long. The CDR3 DNA reads TGTGCCAGCAGCTACGGGAACACTGAAGCTTTCTTT. Protein: CASSYGNTEAFF. Full variable domain (rest looked up from reference TRBV11-3 and TRBJ1-1): EAGVVQSPRYKIIEKKQPVAFWCNPISGHNTLYWYLQNLGQGPELLIRYENEEAVDDSQLPKDRFSAERLKGVDSTLKIQPAELGDSAVYLCASSYGNTEAFFGQGTRLTVV.

V and J are TRBV14 and TRBJ2-7, with a tentative D call TRBD1 (6 bases). Trimming pared 5 bases from V and 6 bases from J, leaving 11 bases between. CDR3 length equals 12 residues. The germline V gene has CDR1 SGHDN and CDR2 FVKESK. The CDR3 loop is CASSTGTPEQYF. The CDR3 DNA reads as TGTGCCAGCAGCACGGGGACACCCGAGCAGTACTTC.

The V call is TRBV6-5, the J call TRBJ2-2; 7 nucleotides match TRBD1. CDR1 and CDR2 from the germline V gene are MNHEY and SVGAGI. This CDR3 spans 14 amino acids. V gave up 5 bases and J gave up 5 bases; unmatched junction bases: 5. CDR3 nucleotide sequence: TGTGCCAGCAGTCTGGACAGGCTTACCGGGGAGCTGTTTTTT. Protein: CASSLDRLTGELFF.

The V and J genes are TRBV12-2 and TRBJ1-3; the table's D call, TRBD1, was not checked against the DNA. TRBV12-2 is shown as a pseudogene. This CDR3 contains 17 residues. CDR3 coding DNA: TGTGCAAGTCGCTTACTTCGTCACGCACAGGGGGGAAACACCATATATTTT. Translating it yields CASRLLRHAQGGNTIYF.

The V gene is TRBV5-1, the J gene TRBJ2-3; D is possibly TRBD2 (5 bases). This CDR3 contains 14 residues. From germline, CDR1 is SGHRS and CDR2 YFSETQ. V gave up 3 bases and J gave up 3 bases, with 11 bases separating them. CDR3 in amino acids: CASSSPPGTDTQYF. CDR3 DNA: TGCGCCAGCAGCTCCCCCCCGGGAACAGATACGCAGTATTTT.

This clone was observed a few times. The chain's CDR3 is CASFRQGSLTGELFF. DNA for the CDR3: TGTGCCAGTTTCAGACAGGGGAGCCTCACCGGGGAGCTGTTTTTT. V and J are TRBV19 and TRBJ2-2, with 8 bases matching TRBD1. CDR3 length: 15 amino acids. The ends lost 8 bases at V and 4 bases at J; junction bases unmatched: 9. Germline V gene data show CDR1 as LNHDA and CDR2 as SQIVND (reference sequence).

The V gene is TRBV2, the J gene TRBJ1-2, with 10 bases identical to TRBD1. Trimming cost V 10 bases and J 3 bases; bases outside gene matches: 11. This CDR3 has 15 amino acids. Germline CDR1 reads SNHLY; CDR2 reads FYNNEI. The CDR3 loop is CATRDRGNLYYGYTF. DNA for the CDR3: TGTGCCACCCGGGACAGGGGAAACCTTTACTATGGCTACACCTTC.

This sequence joins TRBV5-1 and TRBJ2-7; 9 bases are shared with TRBD1. The germline V gene has CDR1 SGHRS and CDR2 YFSETQ. V trimming: 0 bases; J trimming: 2 bases; junction bases outside the gene matches: 0. This CDR3 is 14 amino acids long. This chain's CDR3 is CASSLGTGAYEQYF. The DNA of the CDR3 is TGCGCCAGCAGCTTGGGGACAGGGGCCTACGAGCAGTACTTC.

This clone was observed a single time. It is likely a read error: a sequence one base away is far more abundant. The chain is built from TRBV7-6 and TRBJ2-3, with 8 bases matching TRBD2. V dropped 5 bases and J dropped 4; count of bases not matched to a gene: 17. Germline assignment: CDR1 SGHVS and CDR2 FNYEAQ. CDR3 length: 18 residues. For the CDR3, the DNA is TGTGCCAGCAGCCAAGATCTCGCGGGGGGCCTGCTTTCAGATACGCAGTATTTT. Amino acids: CASSQDLAGGLLSDTQYF.

J is TRBJ2-7 and V is TRBV5-8, with D perhaps matching TRBD1 (6 bases). CDR3 length equals 14 residues. Germline V gene data show CDR1 as SGHTS and CDR2 as YDEGEE. V lost 2 bases and J lost 2, with 11 bases in between. CDR3: CASSFSGAPYEQYF. The CDR3 region has the DNA TGTGCCAGCAGCTTTTCAGGGGCCCCCTACGAGCAGTACTTC.

The V gene is TRBV7-6, the J gene TRBJ2-1; TRBD2 matches at 13 bases. The CDR3 loop spans 18 amino acids. Germline CDR1 is SGHVS and CDR2 is FNYEAQ. V shed 6 bases and J 9 bases; nucleotides not matched to a gene: 17. The CDR3 DNA is TGTGCCAGCAGTCATTTCGGAACTAGCGGGGGGGCCTCAAGTGAGCAGTTCTTC. It encodes CASSHFGTSGGASSEQFF.

V and J are TRBV28 and TRBJ2-7; tentative D call: TRBD1 (8 bases). V lost 4 bases and J 1 base, leaving 20 bases between the germline ends. The CDR3 has 17 residues. Germline V gives CDR1 MDHEN, CDR2 SYDVKM. CDR3 DNA: TGTGCCAGCAGTTCGACCCTCTACAGGGGGGGGTCCTACGAGCAGTACTTC. Its translation is CASSSTLYRGGSYEQYF.

J is TRBJ2-7 and V is TRBV4-2; TRBD2 might be the D (6 bases). The CDR3 loop spans 16 amino acids. Germline lookup yields CDR1 LGHNA and CDR2 YNFKEQ. Trimming took off 4 bases at V and 0 bases at J, with 16 bases between the two ends. This CDR3 reads CASSLEEGPSSYEQYF. The CDR3 DNA is TGTGCCAGCAGCCTAGAGGAGGGTCCGAGCTCCTACGAGCAGTACTTC.